These 5 T cell receptor beta chains came from one sample sequenced in a study of blood T cells in healthy people across ages. A second PCR, run for roughly 7 to 12 cycles, used a sample-barcoded 5' primer plus a J-beta primer mix. TCRdb analysed the 5' RACE reads with MiXCR anew, one entry per CDR3 protein. The table lists 1,800,000 or so distinct CDR3 sequences, around 40% of them singletons. The specimen was blood. Source of these receptors: a human donor in good health.

This chain uses TRBV20-1 with TRBJ2-7, with TRBD2 identical over 8 bases. The ends lost 4 bases at V and 5 bases at J; junction bases unmatched: 16. The germline V gene has CDR1 DFQATT and CDR2 SNEGSKA (reference sequence). CDR3 length: 16 residues. The CDR3 loop reads CSATLGSAGGRDEQYF. The CDR3 DNA reads TGCAGTGCTACCCTAGGGTCTGCGGGGGGACGGGACGAGCAGTACTTC.

The table lists this clonotype with many counts. This sequence joins TRBV7-2 and TRBJ2-1, with D uncertain. The germline V gene encodes CDR1 SGHTA and CDR2 FQGNSA. V dropped 5 bases and J dropped 8 bases, with 7 bases sitting between them. The CDR3 length is 11 residues. The CDR3 nucleotides read TGTGCCAGCAGCAGTTTTGATGAGCAGTTCTTC. Protein product: CASSSFDEQFF.

The genes are TRBV29-1 and TRBJ2-3; 8 bases align to TRBD1. Germline lookup yields CDR1 SQVTM and CDR2 ANQGSEA. This CDR3 is 15 amino acids long. The V and J ends lost 4 bases and 5 bases, in that order; junction bases with no gene match: 11. The CDR3 DNA is TGCAGCGTTGGACCGGACAGGGTTGCCCTAGATACGCAGTATTTT. It specifies CSVGPDRVALDTQYF.

This clonotype was picked up a small number of times. The gene calls are TRBV27 and TRBJ2-1; 9 bases align to TRBD2. Trimming cost V 1 base and J 4 bases; bases outside gene matches: 8. This CDR3 is 17 amino acids long. Germline CDR1 and CDR2: MNHEY and SMNVEV (reference sequence). CDR3 coding DNA: TGTGCCAGCAGTTTATACGCGGGGGGGGCCCTTTACAATGAGCAGTTCTTC. This encodes CASSLYAGGALYNEQFF.

This clonotype appeared a few times. This chain connects TRBV30 to TRBJ2-1; either TRBD1 or TRBD2 may fit D (6 bases each). V gave up 5 bases and J gave up 6 bases, with 17 bases separating them. Germline lookup yields CDR1 GTSNPN and CDR2 SVGIG (reference sequence). The CDR3 has 14 residues. In nucleotides, the CDR3 is TGTGCCTGGGTACGCTCCGGGGGCCCCAATGAGCAGTTCTTC. Its protein product is CAWVRSGGPNEQFF. Full variable domain (missing parts from reference TRBV30 and TRBJ2-1): SQTIHQWPATLVQPVGSPLSLECTVEGTSNPNLYWYRQAAGRGLQLLFYSVGIGQISSEVPQNLSASRPQDRQFILSSKKLLLSDSGFYLCAWVRSGGPNEQFFGPGTRLTVL.